This TCR beta chain was recorded in a study of cytomegalovirus exposure and HLA in healthy donors. Study as a whole: Membership in the Caucasian-associated ancestry cluster was found for around 85% of around 380 genotyped donors.

Concerning this clone itself: Its target is not known.

The CDR3 consists of 13 residues. The germline V gene encodes CDR1 SGHRS and CDR2 YFSETQ. With 0 bases removed from V and 7 bases from J, the gap between germline ends came to 10 bases. Researchers ran the PCR with 60 Vbeta and 13 Jbeta primers. The table came from immunoSEQ multiplex PCR; TCRdb's copy has only in-frame clones and leaves some out. In the table there are around 150,000 clones, about 70% of which are singletons. Study observations and caveats: A later analysis linked a missense DCLRE1C variant to TCR beta V- and J-gene trimming. Among immune exposure information, only CMV serostatus was available. In a later analysis, several top co-occurrence clusters appeared linked to parvovirus B19, influenza, CMV and Epstein-Barr virus.

The V and J genes are TRBV5-1 and TRBJ1-1; possibly TRBD1 for D (5 bases). Sequencing was carried out using PBMCs. This receptor was obtained from a man in his forties or fifties in good health and CMV-seronegative. CDR3: CASSLGSGFEAFF. In DNA, the CDR3 is TGCGCCAGCAGCTTGGGGTCAGGGTTTGAAGCTTTCTTT.